This T cell receptor (beta chain) was observed in a study of shared clonotypes between healthy human individuals. A deep-level run was used for the assay. Using immunoSEQ multiplex PCR, the repertoire was profiled, and TCRdb retains in-frame clones only, with some absent. The sample contains roughly 2.1 million clones, 90% to 95% of which appear only once. CD45RO-negative CD8 cells positively selected for CCR7 made up the naive population, which excluded terminally differentiated effector memory CD45RA+ cells. All donors were Caucasian adults living in Nashville, Tennessee. The V end lost 5 bases, the J end lost 2 bases, and 19 bases lay between the germline ends. CDR3 size: 17 residues. Germline V gives CDR1 LNHDA, CDR2 SQIVND (reference sequence).

The material sequenced was naive CD8+ T cells from PBMCs. This clonotype was sampled from a man in his late teens or twenties in good health. Some clones in this sample may be carry-over from other donors' samples. The J gene is TRBJ2-1, the V gene TRBV19, with D possibly matching TRBD2 (6 bases). The CDR3 region is CASSALLLAPAYNEQFF. CDR3 coding DNA: TGTGCCAGTAGTGCGCTCCTACTAGCCCCCGCCTACAATGAGCAGTTCTTC.